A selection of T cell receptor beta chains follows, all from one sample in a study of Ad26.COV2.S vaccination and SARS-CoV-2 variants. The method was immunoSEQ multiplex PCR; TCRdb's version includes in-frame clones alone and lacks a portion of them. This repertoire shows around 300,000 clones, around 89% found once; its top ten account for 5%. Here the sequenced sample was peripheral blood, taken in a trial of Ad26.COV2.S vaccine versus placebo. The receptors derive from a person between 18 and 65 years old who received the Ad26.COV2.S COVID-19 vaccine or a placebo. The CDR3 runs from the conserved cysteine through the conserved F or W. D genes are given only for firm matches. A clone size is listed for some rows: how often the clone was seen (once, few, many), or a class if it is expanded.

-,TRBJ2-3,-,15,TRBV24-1,TGTGCCACCAGTGATTTCTACGGGAGTGGTGATACGCAGTATTTT,CATSDFYGSGDTQYF
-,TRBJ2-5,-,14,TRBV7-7,TGTGCTAGCAGCTCGGACCTAAATACGGAGACCCAGTACTTC,CASSSDLNTETQYF
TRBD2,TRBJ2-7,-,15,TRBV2,TGTGCCAGCAGGACCGGGACTAGCGGGAGGGACGAGCAGTACTTC,CASRTGTSGRDEQYF
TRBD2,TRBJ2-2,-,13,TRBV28,TGTGCCAGCAAAACGACTAGCGCCGGGGAGCTGTTTTTT,CASKTTSAGELFF
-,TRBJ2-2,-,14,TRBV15,TGTGCCACCAGCAGAGATATTGATTGGGGGGAGCTGTTTTTT,CATSRDIDWGELFF
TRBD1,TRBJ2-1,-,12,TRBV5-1,TGCGCCAGCAGCTTACAGGGGGATGAGCAGTTCTTC,CASSLQGDEQFF
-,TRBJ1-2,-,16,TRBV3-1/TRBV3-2,TGTGCCAGCAGCCAAGCTTATGGGGGTAGTGGCTATGGCTACACCTTC,CASSQAYGGSGYGYTF
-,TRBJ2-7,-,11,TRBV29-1,TGCAGCGCAAATTACCCCGGGGGGCAGTACTTC,CSANYPGGQYF
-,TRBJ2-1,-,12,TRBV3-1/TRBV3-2,TGTGCCAGCAGCCTGTCTGGCTATGAGCAGTTCTTC,CASSLSGYEQFF
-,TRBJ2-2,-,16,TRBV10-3,TGTGCCATCAGTGAGGTATCGGGGGCGAACACCGGGGAGCTGTTTTTT,CAISEVSGANTGELFF
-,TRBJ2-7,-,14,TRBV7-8,TGTGCCAGCAGCTTAGTCAAGGTCACCTACGAGCAGTACTTC,CASSLVKVTYEQYF
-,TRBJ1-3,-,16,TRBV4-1,TGCGCCAGCAGCCAAGAGGGTGGGGGCGGTGGAAACACCATATATTTT,CASSQEGGGGGNTIYF
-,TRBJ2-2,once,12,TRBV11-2,TGTGCCAGCAGCCCTATCAATGGGGAGCTGTTTTTT,CASSPINGELFF
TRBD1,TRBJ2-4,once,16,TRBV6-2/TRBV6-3,TGTGCCAGCAGTAGACCGGGACAGGGGGAGGGAAACATTCAGTACTTC,CASSRPGQGEGNIQYF
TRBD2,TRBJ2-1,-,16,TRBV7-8,TGTGCCAGCAGCTCTATACTAGCGGGGGGGCCCTATGAGCAGTTCTTC,CASSSILAGGPYEQFF
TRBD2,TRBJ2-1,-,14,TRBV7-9,TGTGCCAGCAGCCCGGGACTAGCTCGCAATGAGCAGTTCTTC,CASSPGLARNEQFF
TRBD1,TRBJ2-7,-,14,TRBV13,TGTGCCAGCAGCGGGCGGGACAGGGCCTACGAGCAGTACTTC,CASSGRDRAYEQYF
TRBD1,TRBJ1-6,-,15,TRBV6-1,TGTGCCAGCAGTGAAGCGACAGGGGGTTATTCACCCCTCCACTTT,CASSEATGGYSPLHF
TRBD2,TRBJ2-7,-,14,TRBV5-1,TGCGCCAGCAGCTTAACCCTAGCGGCCTACGAGCAGTACTTC,CASSLTLAAYEQYF
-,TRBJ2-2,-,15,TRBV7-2,TGTGCCAGCAGCTTAGTCCGGACAGCGGCGGGGGAGCTGTTTTTT,CASSLVRTAAGELFF
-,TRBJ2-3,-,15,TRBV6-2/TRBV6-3,TGTGCCAGCAGTTACGTAGTGGGGAAGTCCGATACGCAGTATTTT,CASSYVVGKSDTQYF
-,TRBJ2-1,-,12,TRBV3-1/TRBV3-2,TGTGCCAGCAGCCCCGCGGTGGGTGAGCAGTTCTTC,CASSPAVGEQFF
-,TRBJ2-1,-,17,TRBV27,TGTGCCACCCAAAGGGAGAAGCGGGCGAGCTCCTACAATGAGCAGTTCTTC,CATQREKRASSYNEQFF
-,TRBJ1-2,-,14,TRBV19,TGTGCCAGTAAGGAAGGGGGGCGCAGCTATGGCTACACCTTC,CASKEGGRSYGYTF
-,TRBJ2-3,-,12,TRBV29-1,TGCAGCGTGACATATAGCACAGATACGCAGTATTTT,CSVTYSTDTQYF